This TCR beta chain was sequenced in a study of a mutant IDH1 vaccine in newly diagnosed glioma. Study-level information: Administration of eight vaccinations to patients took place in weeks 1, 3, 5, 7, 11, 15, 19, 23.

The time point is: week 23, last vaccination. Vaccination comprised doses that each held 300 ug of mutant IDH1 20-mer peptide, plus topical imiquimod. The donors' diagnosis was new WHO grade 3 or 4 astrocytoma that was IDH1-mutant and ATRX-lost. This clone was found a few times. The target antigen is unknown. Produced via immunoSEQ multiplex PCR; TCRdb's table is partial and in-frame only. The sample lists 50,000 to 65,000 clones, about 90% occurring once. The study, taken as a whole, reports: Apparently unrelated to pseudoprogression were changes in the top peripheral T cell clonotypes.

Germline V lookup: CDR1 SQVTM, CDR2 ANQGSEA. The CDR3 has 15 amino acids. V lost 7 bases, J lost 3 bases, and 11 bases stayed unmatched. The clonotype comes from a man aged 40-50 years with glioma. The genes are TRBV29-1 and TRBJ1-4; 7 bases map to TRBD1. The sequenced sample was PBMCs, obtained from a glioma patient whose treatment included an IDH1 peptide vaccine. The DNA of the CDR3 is TGCAGCGCCTCCCTAGGGGGCCAGGCTAATGAAAAACTGTTTTTT. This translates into CSASLGGQANEKLFF.